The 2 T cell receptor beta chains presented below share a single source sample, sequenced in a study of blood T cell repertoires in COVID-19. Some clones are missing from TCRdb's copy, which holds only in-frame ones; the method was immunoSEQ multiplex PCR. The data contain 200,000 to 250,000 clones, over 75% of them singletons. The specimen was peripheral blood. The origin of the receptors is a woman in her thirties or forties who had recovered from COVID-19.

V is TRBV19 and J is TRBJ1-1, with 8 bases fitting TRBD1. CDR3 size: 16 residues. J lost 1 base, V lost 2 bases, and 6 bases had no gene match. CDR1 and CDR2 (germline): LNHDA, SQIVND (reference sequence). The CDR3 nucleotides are TGTGCCAGTAGTATAACAGGGGGTCGCGGGAACACTGAAGCTTTCTTT. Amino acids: CASSITGGRGNTEAFF.

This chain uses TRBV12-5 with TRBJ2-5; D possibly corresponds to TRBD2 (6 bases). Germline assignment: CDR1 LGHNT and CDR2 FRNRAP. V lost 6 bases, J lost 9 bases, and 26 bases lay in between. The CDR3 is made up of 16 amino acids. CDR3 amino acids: CASGPETGAPGGAQYF. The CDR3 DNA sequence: TGTGCTAGTGGACCAGAGACCGGGGCCCCAGGAGGGGCCCAGTACTTC.